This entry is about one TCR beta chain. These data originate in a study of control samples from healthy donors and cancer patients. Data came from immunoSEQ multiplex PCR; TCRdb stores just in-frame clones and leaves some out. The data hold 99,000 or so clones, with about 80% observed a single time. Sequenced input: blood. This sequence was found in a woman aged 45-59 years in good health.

This CDR3 reads CASIGDARSSNEQFF. The CDR3 DNA sequence: TGTGCCAGTATAGGAGACGCTCGGTCCAGCAATGAGCAGTTCTTC. This rearrangement joins TRBV19 to TRBJ2-1, with D hard to call. Germline loops: CDR1 LNHDA, CDR2 SQIVND (reference sequence). V gave up 7 bases and J gave up 6 bases, with 19 bases separating them. The CDR3 spans 15 residues.